One sample yielded the 10 T cell receptor beta chains listed below, sequenced in a study of shared clonotypes between healthy human individuals. CD8 cells regarded as naive lacked CD45RO, were positively chosen for CCR7, and omitted terminally differentiated effector memory CD45RA+ cells. Method: immunoSEQ multiplex PCR; TCRdb's copy keeps in-frame clones and lacks some. The sample lists about 2.2 million clones; 93% were seen once. Sequencing used naive CD8+ T cells from PBMCs. These receptors all stem from a man in his late teens or twenties in good health. Some clones in this sample may be carry-over from other donors' samples.

The genes are TRBV11-3 and TRBJ2-2; D is undetermined. This CDR3 is built from 16 residues. The germline gives CDR1 SGHNT, CDR2 YENEEA. Trimming removed 3 bases from V and 6 bases from J, with 17 bases in between. The CDR3 region has the DNA TGTGCCAGCAGCTTGATAGGGCTAATTGGGTCCGGGGAGCTGTTTTTT. Translation gives CASSLIGLIGSGELFF.

The chain uses TRBV28 and TRBJ1-5; unclear D gene. CDR3 length equals 13 residues. Trimming stripped 6 bases from V and 10 bases from J, with 16 bases between. The germline gives CDR1 MDHEN, CDR2 SYDVKM. The CDR3 coding sequence is TGTGCCAGCAGCCTAGATAGGGAGGAACCCCAGCATTTT. Protein product: CASSLDREEPQHF.

The chain links TRBV4-1 to TRBJ2-7; 10 nucleotides match TRBD2. Losses at the gene ends were 4 bases for V and 3 bases for J; bases not matched to a gene: 12. CDR1 is MGHRA, CDR2 YSYEKL, per germline. The CDR3 is 17 amino acids. Here the CDR3 reads CASSPVGGASGGYEQYF. CDR3 sequence (DNA): TGCGCCAGCAGCCCAGTAGGGGGGGCTAGCGGGGGCTACGAGCAGTACTTC.

The V gene is TRBV4-2, the J gene TRBJ2-7, with D possibly matching TRBD1 (6 bases). CDR1 LGHNA and CDR2 YNFKEQ come from the germline V gene. This CDR3 spans 13 amino acids. V lost 4 bases and J 1 base, leaving 8 bases between the germline ends. CDR3 in amino acids: CASSPGVSYEQYF. As DNA, the CDR3 is TGTGCCAGCAGCCCAGGGGTTTCCTACGAGCAGTACTTC.

The chain joins TRBV7-8 to TRBJ1-2; D possibly corresponds to TRBD1 (5 bases). Germline assignment: CDR1 SGHVS and CDR2 FQNEAQ. The CDR3 length is 14 residues. The V end lost 5 bases, the J end lost 5 bases, and 15 bases lay between the germline ends. The CDR3: CASSPQRRGYGYTF. In DNA, the CDR3 is TGTGCCAGCAGCCCACAACGCCGGGGGTATGGCTACACCTTC.

The chain links TRBV4-3 to TRBJ1-1, with 10 bases aligning to TRBD1. CDR3 size: 17 residues. The germline CDR1 and CDR2 sequences are LGHNA and YSLEER. Trimming at V came to 5 bases and at J to 4 bases, leaving 13 bases not matched to a gene. DNA for the CDR3: TGCGCCAGCAGCTTGGGACAGGGGACTTTTCCGGGCACTGAAGCTTTCTTT. Translation: CASSLGQGTFPGTEAFF.

On this clone: The sample holds other DNA sequences that translate to the same CDR3. The chain's CDR3 is CASSLDRGINQPQHF. The CDR3 DNA follows: TGTGCCAGCAGCTTGGACAGGGGGATCAATCAGCCCCAGCATTTT. The chain recombines TRBV7-8 with TRBJ1-5, with TRBD1 matching 10 bases. There are 15 residues in the CDR3. The V gene end was trimmed by 3 bases and the J gene end by 3 bases; junction bases not matched to a gene: 2. Germline V CDR1 and CDR2: SGHVS, FQNEAQ.

The genes are TRBV5-5 and TRBJ2-1; D gene unclear. The ends were cut back, 4 bases at V and 2 bases at J, with 13 bases in the middle. Per germline, CDR1 SGHKS and CDR2 YYEKEE (reference sequence). The CDR3 is made up of 15 amino acids. Here the CDR3 DNA reads TGTGCCAGCAGCCCCTCTCGTATGCCCTACAATGAGCAGTTCTTC. Its translation: CASSPSRMPYNEQFF.

A note on this clone: Other DNA variants within this sample encode the same CDR3. J is TRBJ2-1 and V is TRBV28; the D is unclear. The germline CDR1 and CDR2 sequences are MDHEN and SYDVKM. V lost 6 bases, J lost 4 bases, and 4 bases lay in between. The CDR3 totals 11 residues. CDR3: CASSTYNEQFF. CDR3 DNA sequence: TGTGCCAGCAGCACGTACAATGAGCAGTTCTTC.

V is TRBV5-1 and J is TRBJ2-3; D is unresolved. Deletions cut 2 bases from V and 1 base from J, with 14 bases between. This CDR3 has 16 amino acids. Germline CDR1 SGHRS, CDR2 YFSETQ. The CDR3 DNA follows: TGCGCCAGCAGCTTAGCACGGGTCCTCGGCACAGATACGCAGTATTTT. This sequence encodes CASSLARVLGTDTQYF.